This TCR beta chain was captured by sequencing in a study of T cells after posttransplantation cyclophosphamide. The CDR3 is made up of 17 amino acids. Germline assignment: CDR1 MNHEY and CDR2 SMNVEV (reference sequence). Losses at the gene ends were 5 bases for V and 9 bases for J; bases not matched to a gene: 14. The protocol was immunoSEQ multiplex PCR, while the TCRdb copy is restricted to in-frame clones and leaves out a portion. Here the sample spans roughly 5,900 clones, 1.8% being singletons. This clone occurred a few times. A marrow graft followed busulfan-fludarabine conditioning, with cyclophosphamide on days +3 and +4.

The sequence derives from a young adult male patient who received an allogeneic stem cell transplant from a related donor, was CMV-positive, and had no GVHD. Some of the T cells may derive from the graft donor. The chain has TRBV27 and TRBJ2-7; 15 bases align to TRBD2. The sequenced sample was PBMCs, obtained 242 days after a stem cell transplant with posttransplant cyclophosphamide. Here the CDR3 DNA reads TGTGCCAGCAGTCCTGCCGCCGGGACTAGCGGGGGGTACAGGCAGTACTTC. Its protein product is CASSPAAGTSGGYRQYF.